These T cell receptor beta chains were read from a single sample in a study of blood T cell repertoires in COVID-19. Sequenced by immunoSEQ multiplex PCR; TCRdb stores in-frame clones only, minus some. Among about 100,000 clones listed, roughly 80% were seen once. The specimen sequenced was peripheral blood. The source is a man aged 45-65 years with active or convalescent COVID-19. The CDR3 runs from the conserved cysteine through the conserved F or W. Each record gives: J gene, clone size, D gene, CDR3 length, V gene, CDR3 protein, CDR3 DNA. A D gene is named only where the DNA matches it firmly. Only part of the rows carry a size: once, few, many, or a class if the clone is expanded.

j_gene: TRBJ1-1
abundance: NA
d_gene: NA
len: 14
v_gene: TRBV6-5
CDR3aa: CASSYWSGNTEAFF
CDR3nt: TGTGCCAGCAGTTACTGGTCAGGGAACACTGAAGCTTTCTTT

j_gene: TRBJ2-2
abundance: NA
d_gene: NA
len: 17
v_gene: TRBV4-1
CDR3aa: CASSQDKFSGVAGELFF
CDR3nt: TGCGCCAGCAGCCAAGATAAGTTCTCGGGGGTCGCCGGGGAGCTGTTTTTT

j_gene: TRBJ2-1
abundance: few
d_gene: TRBD2
len: 16
v_gene: TRBV5-4
CDR3aa: CASSREGGGPYNEQFF
CDR3nt: TGTGCCAGCAGCCGGGAGGGCGGGGGGCCCTACAATGAGCAGTTCTTC

j_gene: TRBJ1-1
abundance: once
d_gene: NA
len: 14
v_gene: TRBV28
CDR3aa: CASSFGGMNTEAFF
CDR3nt: TGTGCCAGCAGTTTTGGGGGGATGAACACTGAAGCTTTCTTT

j_gene: TRBJ2-1
abundance: NA
d_gene: NA
len: 16
v_gene: TRBV15
CDR3aa: CATSRIGQSSYNEQFF
CDR3nt: TGTGCCACCAGCAGAATCGGACAAAGCTCCTACAATGAGCAGTTCTTC

j_gene: TRBJ1-2
abundance: NA
d_gene: NA
len: 15
v_gene: TRBV18
CDR3aa: CASSPPVARDYGYTF
CDR3nt: TGTGCCAGCTCACCACCCGTAGCCAGGGACTATGGCTACACCTTC

j_gene: TRBJ2-3
abundance: NA
d_gene: TRBD2
len: 17
v_gene: TRBV18
CDR3aa: CASSPGLGSGSLDTQYF
CDR3nt: TGTGCCAGCTCACCGGGCCTGGGTAGCGGGAGTTTAGATACGCAGTATTTT

j_gene: TRBJ2-5
abundance: NA
d_gene: TRBD2
len: 15
v_gene: TRBV10-3
CDR3aa: CAIRGAGTSEETQYF
CDR3nt: TGTGCCATCAGGGGTGCCGGGACTAGCGAGGAGACCCAGTACTTC

j_gene: TRBJ2-7
abundance: NA
d_gene: TRBD2
len: 16
v_gene: TRBV4-1
CDR3aa: CASSQDPSGRVYEQYF
CDR3nt: TGCGCCAGCAGCCAAGATCCCAGCGGGAGGGTGTACGAGCAGTACTTC

j_gene: TRBJ2-3
abundance: NA
d_gene: NA
len: 15
v_gene: TRBV29-1
CDR3aa: CSGGGARVGTDTQYF
CDR3nt: TGCAGCGGAGGGGGGGCCAGGGTCGGCACAGATACGCAGTATTTT

j_gene: TRBJ2-7
abundance: NA
d_gene: NA
len: 13
v_gene: TRBV2
CDR3aa: CASRVDSTGEQYF
CDR3nt: TGTGCCAGCAGAGTGGACAGTACTGGCGAGCAGTACTTC

j_gene: TRBJ1-1
abundance: NA
d_gene: NA
len: 14
v_gene: TRBV2
CDR3aa: CASSEARGHTEAFF
CDR3nt: TGTGCCAGCAGTGAAGCCAGGGGTCACACTGAAGCTTTCTTT

j_gene: TRBJ2-1
abundance: few
d_gene: TRBD2
len: 14
v_gene: TRBV10-1
CDR3aa: CASSVGTSRNEQFF
CDR3nt: TGCGCCAGCAGTGTCGGGACTAGCAGGAATGAGCAGTTCTTC

j_gene: TRBJ2-5
abundance: NA
d_gene: NA
len: 14
v_gene: TRBV10-3
CDR3aa: CAISDPRQQETQYF
CDR3nt: TGTGCCATCAGTGACCCTAGACAGCAAGAGACCCAGTACTTC

j_gene: TRBJ1-5
abundance: few
d_gene: NA
len: 16
v_gene: TRBV4-1
CDR3aa: CASSQDLPERNQPQHF
CDR3nt: TGCGCCAGCAGCCAAGATTTACCAGAACGCAATCAGCCCCAGCATTTT

j_gene: TRBJ2-7
abundance: NA
d_gene: NA
len: 13
v_gene: TRBV6-5
CDR3aa: CASSNLARYEQYF
CDR3nt: TGTGCCAGCAGCAATCTAGCGAGGTACGAGCAGTACTTC

j_gene: TRBJ1-2
abundance: NA
d_gene: TRBD1
len: 14
v_gene: TRBV7-2
CDR3aa: CASSLGDRGYGYTF
CDR3nt: TGTGCCAGCAGCTTGGGAGACAGGGGCTATGGCTACACCTTC